Listed below are T cell receptor beta chains from one sample, sequenced in a study of coeliac disease. Data came from immunoSEQ multiplex PCR; TCRdb stores just in-frame clones and leaves some out. This repertoire shows 7,500 to 9,500 clones, under 70% found once; its top ten account for 20% to 25%. The sequencing input was lamina propria lymphocytes from the gut. The source is a woman aged 60-70 years with celiac disease. Both conserved end residues are part of each CDR3. A D gene is named only where the DNA matches it firmly. Clone size is not always given. Where it is, it says once, few, many or a class for expanded clones.

TRBD2	TRBJ2-7	NA	TRBV14	TGTGCCAGCAGCCCCTTAACGGGGAGGGACGAGCAGTACTTC	CASSPLTGRDEQYF
NA	TRBJ1-6	NA	TRBV5-5	TGTGCCAGCAGCTTAGGGGGGGCTAGTAATTCACCCCTCCACTTT	CASSLGGASNSPLHF
NA	TRBJ2-7	once	TRBV7-2	TGTGCCAGCAGCTTAGGTCGTCTCAGGTACGAGCAGTACTTC	CASSLGRLRYEQYF
NA	TRBJ2-3	NA	TRBV5-4	TGTGCCAGCACCTCGAGGGACTTCACAGATACGCAGTATTTT	CASTSRDFTDTQYF
NA	TRBJ1-5	NA	TRBV7-2	TGTGCCAGCAGCTTTCGTAATCAGCCCCAGCATTTT	CASSFRNQPQHF
NA	TRBJ2-3	NA	TRBV4-2	TGTGCCAGCAGCCCCAGTTCTAGCACAGATACGCAGTATTTT	CASSPSSSTDTQYF
NA	TRBJ1-1	NA	TRBV6-6	TGTGCCAGCAGTTACGGAGGCACTGAAGCTTTCTTT	CASSYGGTEAFF
TRBD1	TRBJ2-1	few	TRBV5-1	TGCGCCAGCAGCTTGGAGGGGACAGCCTACAATGAGCAGTTCTTC	CASSLEGTAYNEQFF
NA	TRBJ2-3	NA	TRBV7-3	TGTGCCAGCAGCTTAGGGCCTGGAGATACGCAGTATTTT	CASSLGPGDTQYF
TRBD2	TRBJ2-5	NA	TRBV7-7	TGTGCTAGCAGCTTAGGACTAGCGGGAGAGTCCGAGACCCAGTACTTC	CASSLGLAGESETQYF
TRBD2	TRBJ2-3	NA	TRBV7-9	TGTGCCAGCAGCTTAGATGGGGGGGTGGATACGCAGTATTTT	CASSLDGGVDTQYF
NA	TRBJ2-2	NA	TRBV27	TGTGCCAGCAGCCTGTCGGGGAATCTTGCCGGGGAGCTGTTTTTT	CASSLSGNLAGELFF
TRBD1	TRBJ1-2	NA	TRBV10-3	TGTGCCATCGGGGACAGGGCTAACTATGGCTACACCTTC	CAIGDRANYGYTF
TRBD2	TRBJ2-3	NA	TRBV4-2	TGTGCCAGCAGCCAGGTAGCGGGGGGGCGGAATACGCAGTATTTT	CASSQVAGGRNTQYF
TRBD2	TRBJ2-1	NA	TRBV9	TGTGCCAGCGGAGGAGCGGGGGGGCTCGGAGAGCAGTTCTTC	CASGGAGGLGEQFF
TRBD2	TRBJ2-5	NA	TRBV6-1	TGTGCCAGCAGTGGTAGCGGGGGCAAGACCCAGTACTTC	CASSGSGGKTQYF
NA	TRBJ2-5	few	TRBV11-2	TGTGCCAGCAGCTTAGATGGGGCGGGCGGGGCCCAGTACTTC	CASSLDGAGGAQYF
TRBD2	TRBJ2-3	NA	TRBV7-2	TGTGCCAGCAGCTTTCCAGCGGGGAACACAGATACGCAGTATTTT	CASSFPAGNTDTQYF
TRBD1	TRBJ2-7	NA	TRBV15	TGTGCCACCAGCGGTTCGGGACAGGAGTACGAGCGGTACTTC	CATSGSGQEYERYF
NA	TRBJ1-2	NA	TRBV7-6	TGTGCCAGCAGCTTACAGGGGCTGGTAGATGGCTACACCTTC	CASSLQGLVDGYTF
NA	TRBJ2-7	NA	TRBV29-1	TGCACCCTCGAAGGCAGGCTCACCTACGAGCAGTACTTC	CTLEGRLTYEQYF
TRBD1	TRBJ2-2	NA	TRBV12-5	TGTGCTAGTGGTTTGGGACAGGGAAACACCGGGGAGCTGTTTTTT	CASGLGQGNTGELFF
NA	TRBJ2-5	NA	TRBV29-1	TGCAGCGTTTCGACAGGGACTGGAGAGACCCAGTACTTC	CSVSTGTGETQYF
NA	TRBJ2-5	few	TRBV9	TGTGCCAGCAGCGTAGTAGGGGGGGGAGAGACCCAGTACTTC	CASSVVGGGETQYF
NA	TRBJ2-7	NA	TRBV6-5	TGTGCCAGCCGTCGGACTTGGACAGAAACGAGGGAGTACTTC	CASRRTWTETREYF
NA	TRBJ1-2	NA	TRBV7-2	TGTGCCAGCAGCTTTGGACACAGGGCCCCATCGGACTACACCTTC	CASSFGHRAPSDYTF
TRBD2	TRBJ2-5	NA	TRBV5-1	TGCGCCAGCAGCTTGGGGTCTGGGGGGGAAGAGACCCAGTACTTC	CASSLGSGGEETQYF
NA	TRBJ2-7	few	TRBV7-9	TGTGCCAGCAGCCTTACTGGACAGTCCAGGTACTTC	CASSLTGQSRYF
NA	TRBJ1-5	few	TRBV19	TGTGCCAGTAGCGAAGGGGCGGATCAGCCCCAGCATTTT	CASSEGADQPQHF
NA	TRBJ2-7	few	TRBV25-1	TGTGCCAGCAGTGCGAGACTGGTTGGTAGGAGTGGGTTCTACGAGCAGTACTTC	CASSARLVGRSGFYEQYF
TRBD1	TRBJ2-5	NA	TRBV19	TGTGCCAGTAGTACAGGGGGTCGGGAGACCCAGTACTTC	CASSTGGRETQYF
TRBD1	TRBJ1-3	few	TRBV15	TGTGCCACGAGCCACTCCGGGACAGGAATCGACAACACCATATATTTT	CATSHSGTGIDNTIYF
NA	TRBJ2-7	NA	TRBV11-2	TGTGCCAGCAGCTTAGATTTTGTGCGGTCTCTCGAGCAGTACTTC	CASSLDFVRSLEQYF
NA	TRBJ2-3	NA	TRBV30	TGTGCCTGGAGTGTGGGGCTAGCGAGTGGCACAGATACGCAGTATTTT	CAWSVGLASGTDTQYF
NA	TRBJ1-1	NA	TRBV28	TGTGCCAGCAGTTTTCCAGGGTCGAGCACTGAAGCTTTCTTT	CASSFPGSSTEAFF
NA	TRBJ2-1	NA	TRBV5-6	TGTGCCAGCAGCTTGGTTCTAGCGAATGAGCAGTTCTTC	CASSLVLANEQFF
TRBD1	TRBJ1-2	NA	TRBV7-2	TGTGCCAGCAGCCTGGACAGGGGGCCTGGCTACACCTTC	CASSLDRGPGYTF
TRBD1	TRBJ1-6	NA	TRBV4-1	TGCGCCAGCAGCGAAGGGGACAGGGTCTATAATTCACCCCTCCACTTT	CASSEGDRVYNSPLHF
NA	TRBJ1-5	NA	TRBV10-2	TGCGCCAGCTCGGGAGGAGCAGTAAATCAGCCCCAGCATTTT	CASSGGAVNQPQHF
NA	TRBJ2-5	NA	TRBV13	TGTGCCAGCAGCCTGCGACAGCACCAAGAGACCCAGTACTTC	CASSLRQHQETQYF
NA	TRBJ2-2	once	TRBV18	TGTGCCAGCTCACCACAGATGGGCCGGAACACCGGGGAGCTGTTTTTT	CASSPQMGRNTGELFF
NA	TRBJ2-3	NA	TRBV19	TGTGCCAGTACCCGAGGCGGAGATACGCAGTATTTT	CASTRGGDTQYF
TRBD2	TRBJ2-7	NA	TRBV9	TGTGCCAGCGGCGGGCTAGCGGGGGGGCCTTTCTACGAGCAGTACTTC	CASGGLAGGPFYEQYF
NA	TRBJ2-5	medium-sized	TRBV5-1	TGCGCCAGCAGCCATAACTTGCAAGAGACCCAGTACTTC	CASSHNLQETQYF